This TCR beta chain was captured by sequencing in a study of blood T cell repertoires in COVID-19 (dated by TCRdb to the early 2020s). About the full investigation: Samples covering the acute and convalescent phases of COVID-19 were provided by collaborators in the United States, Italy and Spain. The prospective study material was composed of cDNA or gDNA derived from T cells, B-cell-depleted T cells, or PBMCs. The dataset comprised deeply sampled blood TCRbeta repertoires from subjects exposed to, actively infected with, or recovered from COVID-19. The repertoires were released in a freely available public database meant as a resource for research on the immune response to SARS-CoV-2. Samples were obtained from the ongoing ImmuneRACE study (first 160 participants) and from approximately 1,200 subjects provided by 6 global collaborators. Nearly every sample came with metadata listing a de-identified subject ID, COVID-19 status, age in years and sex. Where available, HLA class I and class II types were taken from metadata supplied by the sample provider and were not determined by assay-based typing.

Study-wide conclusions, independent of this receptor: Clinical and demographic metadata were provided uncurated, with the amount varying by source and participant.

Notes on this clone: The target of this receptor is not known. There are no base qualities to consult, and no much larger clone falls within one base.

TCRbeta CDR3 regions were amplified from genomic DNA using the immunoSEQ Assay, a bias-controlled multiplex PCR. Per the source publication's procedure: Nucleated cell counts per sample were estimated from amplification of reference gene primers within the assay. To quantify the absolute abundance of each unique TCRbeta CDR3 rearrangement, sequence reads were collapsed and filtered. Productive Simpson clonality was computed per sample as the square root of Simpson's diversity index over productive rearrangements. This is the immuneACCESS table as TCRdb keeps it, with only in-frame sequences that have V and J called. A part of the clones is gone; compared with another copy, unresolved V genes explain less than half, and the rest is unexplained. D and trimming come from the DNA, and the V and J calls and clone size come from that table. The sample table holds 200,000 to 300,000 clones, of which roughly 81% were seen once. Clones ranked in the top ten supply under 4.5% of the sample.

Collaborating institutions collected whole blood in K2EDTA tubes following their own protocols. Collaborator samples were shipped for TCRbeta analysis as frozen whole blood, isolated PBMCs, or DNA extracted from either sample type. The germline V gene (reference sequence) specifies MNHEY as CDR1 and SMNVEV as CDR2. Including the terminal cysteine and phenylalanine, the CDR3 comprises 14 residues. The entry retains the CDR3 DNA only, 42 bases that are in frame from base 1. V is reduced by 6 bases and J by 8 bases, leaving a spacing of 14 bases between them. The rearranged chain carries TRBV27 and TRBJ1-6, with a weak D call of TRBD1 (6 bases match). Input material: peripheral blood. This clonotype was sampled from a middle-aged man with acute or convalescent COVID-19. The CDR3 region reads CASSLGQGYSPLHF. The DNA sequence is as follows: TGTGCCAGCAGCCTAGGGCAGGGGTATTCACCCCTCCACTTT.